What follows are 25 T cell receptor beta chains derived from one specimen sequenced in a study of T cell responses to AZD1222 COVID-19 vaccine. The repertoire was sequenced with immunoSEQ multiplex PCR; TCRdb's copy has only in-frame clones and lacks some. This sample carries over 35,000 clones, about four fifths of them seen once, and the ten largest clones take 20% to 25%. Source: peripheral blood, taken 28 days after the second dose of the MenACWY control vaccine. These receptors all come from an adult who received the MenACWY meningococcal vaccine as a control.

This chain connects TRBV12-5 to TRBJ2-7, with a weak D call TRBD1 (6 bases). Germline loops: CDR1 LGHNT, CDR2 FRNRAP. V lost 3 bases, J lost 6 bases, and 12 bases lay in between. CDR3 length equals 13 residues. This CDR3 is CASGFGSRGEQYV. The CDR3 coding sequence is TGTGCTAGTGGTTTTGGCTCCAGGGGCGAGCAGTACGTC.

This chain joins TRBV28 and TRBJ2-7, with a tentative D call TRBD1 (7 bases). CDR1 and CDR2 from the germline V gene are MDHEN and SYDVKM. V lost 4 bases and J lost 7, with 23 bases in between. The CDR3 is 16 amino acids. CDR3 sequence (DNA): TGTGCCAGCAGTTCGCCATCTAGCGAGGGGGCGGGTGAGCAGTACTTC. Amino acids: CASSSPSSEGAGEQYF.

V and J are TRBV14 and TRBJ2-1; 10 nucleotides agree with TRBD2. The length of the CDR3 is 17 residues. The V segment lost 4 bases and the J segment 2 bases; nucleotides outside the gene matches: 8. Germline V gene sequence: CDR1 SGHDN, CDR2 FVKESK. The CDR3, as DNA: TGTGCCAGCAGCCTCCCCGGGAGCGGGGGGGCCTACAATGAGCAGTTCTTC. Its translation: CASSLPGSGGAYNEQFF.

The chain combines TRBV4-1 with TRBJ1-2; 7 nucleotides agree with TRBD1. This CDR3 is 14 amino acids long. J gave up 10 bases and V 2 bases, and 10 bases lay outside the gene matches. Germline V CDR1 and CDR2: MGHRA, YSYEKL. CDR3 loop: CASSQYLGTEHYTF. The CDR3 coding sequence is TGCGCCAGCAGCCAATACCTCGGGACAGAGCACTACACCTTC.

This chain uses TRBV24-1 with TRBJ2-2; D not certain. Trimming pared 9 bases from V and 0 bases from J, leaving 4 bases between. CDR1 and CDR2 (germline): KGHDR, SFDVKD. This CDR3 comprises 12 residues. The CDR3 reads CATLSNTGELFF. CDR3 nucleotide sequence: TGTGCCACCTTATCGAACACCGGGGAGCTGTTTTTT.

For the CDR3, the DNA is TGTGCCAGCAGCTCACGGGACAGTCAAATGAGGGCCCTCCACTTT. This sequence encodes CASSSRDSQMRALHF. The chain joins TRBV5-4 to TRBJ1-6, with 7 bases that match TRBD1. The CDR3 sequence is 15 residues long. The ends lost 3 bases at V and 14 bases at J; junction bases unmatched: 14. Germline V gene sequence: CDR1 SGHNT, CDR2 YYREEE (reference sequence).

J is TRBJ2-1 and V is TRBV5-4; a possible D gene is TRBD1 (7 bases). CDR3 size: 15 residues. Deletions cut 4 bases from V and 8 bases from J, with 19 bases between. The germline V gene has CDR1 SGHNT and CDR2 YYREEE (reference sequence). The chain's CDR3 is CASSGRGQGGDEQFF. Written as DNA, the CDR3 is TGTGCCAGCAGCGGAAGGGGGCAGGGGGGTGATGAGCAGTTCTTC.

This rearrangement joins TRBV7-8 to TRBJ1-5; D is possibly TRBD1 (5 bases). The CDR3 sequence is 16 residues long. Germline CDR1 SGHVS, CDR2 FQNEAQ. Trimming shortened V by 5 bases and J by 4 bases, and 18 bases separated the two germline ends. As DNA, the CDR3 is TGTGCCAGCAGCCCCGGGACTCAGGGTTGGAATCAGCCCCAGCATTTT. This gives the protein CASSPGTQGWNQPQHF.

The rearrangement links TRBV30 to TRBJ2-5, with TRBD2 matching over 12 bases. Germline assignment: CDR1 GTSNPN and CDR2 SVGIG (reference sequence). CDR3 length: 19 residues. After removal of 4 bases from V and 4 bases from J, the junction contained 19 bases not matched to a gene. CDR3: CAWKGGGLAGNWGAETQYF. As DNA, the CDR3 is TGTGCCTGGAAGGGCGGCGGACTAGCGGGAAATTGGGGCGCAGAGACCCAGTACTTC.

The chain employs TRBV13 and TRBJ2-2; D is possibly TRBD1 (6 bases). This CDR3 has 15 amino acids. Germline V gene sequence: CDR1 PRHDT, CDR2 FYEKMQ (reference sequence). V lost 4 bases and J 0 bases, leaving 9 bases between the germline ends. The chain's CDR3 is CASSSDRANTGELFF. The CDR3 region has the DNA TGTGCCAGCAGCTCGGACAGAGCGAACACCGGGGAGCTGTTTTTT.

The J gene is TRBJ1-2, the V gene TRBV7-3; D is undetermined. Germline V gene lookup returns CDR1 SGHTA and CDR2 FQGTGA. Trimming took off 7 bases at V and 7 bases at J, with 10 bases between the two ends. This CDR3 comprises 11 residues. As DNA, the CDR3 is TGTGCCAGCACCTCTCGGGGTGGCTACACCTTC. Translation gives CASTSRGGYTF.

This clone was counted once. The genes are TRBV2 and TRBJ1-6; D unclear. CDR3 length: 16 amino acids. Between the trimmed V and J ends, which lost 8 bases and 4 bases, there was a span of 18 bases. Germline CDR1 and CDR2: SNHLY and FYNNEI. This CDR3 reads CASVATVQNYNSPLHF. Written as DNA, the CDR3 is TGTGCCAGCGTAGCCACAGTACAAAATTATAATTCACCCCTCCACTTT.

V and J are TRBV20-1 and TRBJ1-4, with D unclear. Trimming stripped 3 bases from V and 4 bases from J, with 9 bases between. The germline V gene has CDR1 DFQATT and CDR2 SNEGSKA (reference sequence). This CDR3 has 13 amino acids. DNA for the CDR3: TGCAGTGCTAGTTGGGGTTTTAATGAAAAACTGTTTTTT. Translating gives CSASWGFNEKLFF.

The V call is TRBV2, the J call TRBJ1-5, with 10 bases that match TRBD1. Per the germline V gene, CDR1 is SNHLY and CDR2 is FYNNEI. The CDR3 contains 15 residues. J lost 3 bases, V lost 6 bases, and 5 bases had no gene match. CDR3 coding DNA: TGTGCCAGCAGAAGGGACAGGGGAGACAATCAGCCCCAGCATTTT. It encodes CASRRDRGDNQPQHF.

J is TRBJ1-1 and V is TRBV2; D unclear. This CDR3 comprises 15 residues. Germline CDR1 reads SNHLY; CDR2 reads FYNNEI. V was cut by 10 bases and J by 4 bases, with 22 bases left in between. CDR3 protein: CATKRALEGITEAFF. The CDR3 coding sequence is TGTGCCACCAAACGGGCCTTGGAGGGAATCACTGAAGCTTTCTTT.

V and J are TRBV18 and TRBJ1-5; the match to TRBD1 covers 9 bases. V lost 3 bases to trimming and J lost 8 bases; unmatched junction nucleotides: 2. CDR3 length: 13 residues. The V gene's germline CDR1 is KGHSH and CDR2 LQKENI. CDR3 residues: CASSPRTGEPQHF. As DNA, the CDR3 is TGTGCCAGCTCACCCCGGACAGGGGAGCCCCAGCATTTT.

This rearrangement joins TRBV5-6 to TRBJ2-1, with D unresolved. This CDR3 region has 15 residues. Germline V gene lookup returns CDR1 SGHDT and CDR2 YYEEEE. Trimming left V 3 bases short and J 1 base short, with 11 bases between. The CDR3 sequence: CASSSLERSYNEQFF. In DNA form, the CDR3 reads TGTGCCAGCAGCTCGTTAGAGAGGTCCTACAATGAGCAGTTCTTC.

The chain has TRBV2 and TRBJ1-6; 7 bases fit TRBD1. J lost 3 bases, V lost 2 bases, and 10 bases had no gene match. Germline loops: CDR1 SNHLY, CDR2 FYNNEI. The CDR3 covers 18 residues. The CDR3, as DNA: TGTGCCAGCAGTGAATGGACTCCCGGGGACAGCTATAATTCACCCCTCCACTTT. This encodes CASSEWTPGDSYNSPLHF.

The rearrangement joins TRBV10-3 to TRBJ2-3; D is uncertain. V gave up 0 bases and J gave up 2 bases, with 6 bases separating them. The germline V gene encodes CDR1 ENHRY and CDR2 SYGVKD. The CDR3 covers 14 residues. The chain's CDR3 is CAISESEHTDTQYF. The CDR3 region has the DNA TGTGCCATCAGTGAGTCGGAGCACACAGATACGCAGTATTTT.

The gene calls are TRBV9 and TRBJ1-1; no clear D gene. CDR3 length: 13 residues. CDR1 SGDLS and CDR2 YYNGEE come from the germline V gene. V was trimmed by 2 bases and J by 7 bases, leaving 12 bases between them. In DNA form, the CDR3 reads TGTGCCAGCAGCGTCTGGGAGGGTAATGAAGCTTTCTTT. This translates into CASSVWEGNEAFF.

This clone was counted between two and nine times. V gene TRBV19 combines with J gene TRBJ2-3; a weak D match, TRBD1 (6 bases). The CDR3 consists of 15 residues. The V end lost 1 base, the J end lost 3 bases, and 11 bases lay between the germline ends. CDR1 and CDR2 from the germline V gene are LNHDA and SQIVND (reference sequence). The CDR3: CASSIATGRTDTQYF. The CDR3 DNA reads TGTGCCAGTAGTATAGCCACAGGGCGGACAGATACGCAGTATTTT.

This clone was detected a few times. CDR3 protein: CSAATGYTF. CDR3 coding DNA: TGCAGTGCTGCAACCGGCTACACCTTC. The genes are TRBV20-1 and TRBJ1-2; no reliable D call. Germline CDR1 is DFQATT and CDR2 is SNEGSKA (reference sequence). V was clipped by 5 bases and J by 8 bases, with 6 bases between them. This CDR3 is 9 amino acids long.

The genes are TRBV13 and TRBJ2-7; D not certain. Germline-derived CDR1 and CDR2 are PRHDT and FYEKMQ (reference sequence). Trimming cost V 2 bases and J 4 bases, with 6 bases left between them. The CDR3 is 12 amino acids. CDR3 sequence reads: CASSLSVYEQYF. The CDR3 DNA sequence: TGTGCCAGCAGCTTATCGGTATACGAGCAGTACTTC. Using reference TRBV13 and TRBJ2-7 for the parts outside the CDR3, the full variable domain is AAGVIQSPRHLIKEKRETATLKCYPIPRHDTVYWYQQGPGQDPQFLISFYEKMQSDKGSIPDRFSAQQFSDYHSELNMSSLELGDSALYFCASSLSVYEQYFGPGTRLTVT.

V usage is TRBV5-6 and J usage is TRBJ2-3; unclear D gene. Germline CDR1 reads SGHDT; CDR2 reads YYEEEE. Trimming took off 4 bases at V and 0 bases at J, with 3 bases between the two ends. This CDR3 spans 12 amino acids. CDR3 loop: CASSLSTDTQYF. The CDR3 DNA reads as TGTGCCAGCAGCCTGAGCACAGATACGCAGTATTTT.

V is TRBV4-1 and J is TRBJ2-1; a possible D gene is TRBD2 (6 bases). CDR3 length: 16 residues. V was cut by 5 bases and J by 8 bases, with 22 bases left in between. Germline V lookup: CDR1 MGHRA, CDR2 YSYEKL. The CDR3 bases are TGCGCCAGCAGCAGTTTGGGGGAGGTAATATTAGATGAGCAGTTCTTC. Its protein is CASSSLGEVILDEQFF.